This record concerns one TCR beta chain sequence. V was cut by 3 bases and J by 1 base, with 12 bases left in between. Germline values: CDR1 SGHTA, CDR2 FQGTGA. This CDR3 spans 15 amino acids. The source of the sample is a study of T cell responses to AZD1222 COVID-19 vaccine. TCRdb's copy holds only in-frame clones and misses some; the assay was immunoSEQ multiplex PCR. The data hold around 180,000 clones, with over 75% observed a single time. V gene TRBV7-3 combines with J gene TRBJ1-1, with D perhaps matching TRBD1 (5 bases). The origin of this receptor is an adult in good health. The starting material was peripheral blood, obtained on day 0 of AZD1222 vaccination. The CDR3 sequence: CASSLGGFPNTEAFF. CDR3 sequence (DNA): TGTGCCAGCAGCTTGGGGGGTTTTCCGAACACTGAAGCTTTCTTT.